The TCR beta chain described here comes from a study of post-analysis software for immune sequencing data. About the study: In terms of disease course, relapsing-remitting, secondary progressive and progressive-relapsing multiple sclerosis were included. Points from the study as a whole: Strong co-clustering by F measure was evident for samples that had been prepared in the same batch. Controls showed significantly higher normalized Chao1 diversity than did multiple sclerosis patients.

Unique molecular identifiers tagged the TCR beta cDNA libraries. cDNA molecules numbering roughly 0.5 million came from approximately 1 to 10 million T cells. One entry per CDR3 protein, called by TCRdb with MiXCR from the PCR reads. Among 650,000 to 850,000 distinct CDR3 sequences listed, about 45% were seen once. This clonotype has more than one count but fewer than ten. What it binds is not known. The source of this sequence is a girl aged 5-17 years with multiple sclerosis. The sample comprised blood.

The CDR3 DNA sequence: TGTGCCAGCAGAAGCGGGGGTACCCACAATGAGCAGTTCTTC. Translated, it gives CASRSGGTHNEQFF. This chain uses TRBV7-2 with TRBJ2-1, with TRBD2 identical over 8 bases. V shed 6 bases, J shed 5 bases, and the junction held 6 bases outside the gene matches. CDR3 length equals 14 residues. From germline, CDR1 is SGHTA and CDR2 FQGNSA.